This entry lists 26 T cell receptor beta chains sequenced from one sample in a study of identical twins. MiXCR, run by TCRdb on the 5' RACE reads, gives a single entry per CDR3 protein. The data contain more than 1.5 million distinct CDR3 sequences, under 35% of them singletons. Sample: cord blood. These receptors originate from a newborn girl in good health.

This chain uses TRBV11-3 with TRBJ2-5; 8 nucleotides align to TRBD1. V was clipped by 0 bases and J by 3 bases; unmatched bases: 3. Germline V gene sequence: CDR1 SGHNT, CDR2 YENEEA. There are 15 residues in the CDR3. The DNA for the CDR3 is TGTGCCAGCAGCTTAGACGGGACAGGAGAAGAGACCCAGTACTTC. It codes for CASSLDGTGEETQYF.

This chain links TRBV27 with TRBJ2-4, with D perhaps matching TRBD1 (5 bases). V was clipped by 7 bases and J by 15 bases, with 19 bases between them. Germline-derived CDR1 and CDR2 are MNHEY and SMNVEV (reference sequence). This CDR3 is 12 amino acids long. The CDR3 region is CASTATGDERYF. The CDR3 bases are TGTGCCAGCACGGCTACAGGTGACGAGCGGTACTTC.

This chain uses TRBV5-1 with TRBJ2-2; TRBD2 might be the D (5 bases). Between the trimmed V and J ends, which lost 4 bases and 9 bases, there was a span of 19 bases. The CDR3 is made up of 15 amino acids. Germline V lookup: CDR1 SGHRS, CDR2 YFSETQ. The CDR3 DNA reads as TGCGCCAGCAGCCCTCACACTAGATTGCCCTGGGAGCTGTTTTTT. Translation: CASSPHTRLPWELFF.

This clonotype has a count of ten or more. The rearrangement uses TRBV10-3 and TRBJ2-7, with TRBD1 matching over 7 bases. The CDR3 totals 14 residues. Germline-derived CDR1 and CDR2 are ENHRY and SYGVKD. V shed 5 bases and J 1 base; nucleotides not matched to a gene: 5. Written as DNA, the CDR3 is TGTGCCATCAGTCCCAGACAGGGTTCCTACGAGCAGTACTTC. As protein: CAISPRQGSYEQYF.

The table lists this clonotype with a few counts. The chain employs TRBV10-3 and TRBJ2-5; 8 bases map to TRBD1. Germline CDR1 ENHRY, CDR2 SYGVKD. V shed 4 bases, J shed 4 bases, and the junction held 5 bases outside the gene matches. This CDR3 contains 14 residues. Here the CDR3 DNA reads TGTGCCATCAGTGGGACAGGGCTAGTAGAGACCCAGTACTTC. It encodes CAISGTGLVETQYF.

The chain uses TRBV10-3 and TRBJ1-3; D uncertain. Germline loops: CDR1 ENHRY, CDR2 SYGVKD. The germline V and J ends were trimmed by 2 bases and 2 bases, with 1 base remaining between them. This CDR3 region has 12 residues. CDR3 DNA sequence: TGTGCCATCAGTGAGCCTGGAAACACCATATATTTT. This encodes CAISEPGNTIYF.

This clonotype has more than one count but fewer than ten. The V call is TRBV7-2, the J call TRBJ1-6; no clear D. This CDR3 has 17 amino acids. Per the germline V gene, CDR1 is SGHTA and CDR2 is FQGNSA. V was clipped by 7 bases and J by 4 bases, with 20 bases between them. CDR3 bases: TGTGCCAGCACCCAAAACGTCAGGTTGCCTTATAATTCACCCCTCCACTTT. Translated, it gives CASTQNVRLPYNSPLHF.

This clonotype appeared a few times. The rearrangement joins TRBV27 to TRBJ1-4, with 11 bases fitting TRBD1. CDR1 MNHEY and CDR2 SMNVEV come from the germline V gene (reference sequence). V lost 8 bases and J lost 10; bases outside the gene matches: 9. This CDR3 is built from 14 residues. CDR3 residues: CASASAGQGGKLFF. The CDR3 nucleotides are TGTGCCAGCGCCTCCGCGGGACAGGGGGGAAAACTGTTTTTT.

Note on this clonotype: Possible read error: a much larger clone is one base away. The chain uses TRBV28 and TRBJ2-7; TRBD2 matches 11 bases. The CDR3 is 15 amino acids. From germline, CDR1 is MDHEN and CDR2 SYDVKM. DNA for the CDR3: TGTGCCAGCAGTTCCCTACTAGCGGGAGATTACGCGCAGTACTTC. Translation gives CASSSLLAGDYAQYF.

This chain joins TRBV6-1 and TRBJ2-2, with D uncertain. In germline, CDR1 is MNHNS, CDR2 SASEGT. Trimming removed 8 bases at V and 3 bases at J, with 16 bases between. The CDR3 consists of 15 residues. CDR3: CASVERSVDTGELFF. CDR3 nucleotides: TGTGCCAGCGTTGAAAGATCCGTGGACACCGGGGAGCTGTTTTTT.

This clonotype has only a few counts. J is TRBJ2-1 and V is TRBV10-1; 9 bases align to TRBD2. The V and J ends lost 0 bases and 8 bases, in that order; junction bases with no gene match: 8. The germline V gene encodes CDR1 WNHNN and CDR2 SYGVQD (reference sequence). This CDR3 comprises 16 residues. CDR3 DNA: TGCGCCAGCAGTGAGTCGTCGCGGGGGGGCCACGATGAGCAGTTCTTC. Translation gives CASSESSRGGHDEQFF.

The genes are TRBV20-1 and TRBJ2-3; D may be TRBD2 (7 bases). The ends were cut back, 1 base at V and 0 bases at J, with 14 bases in the middle. The CDR3 is 16 residues long. CDR1 DFQATT and CDR2 SNEGSKA come from the germline V gene (reference sequence). This CDR3 is CSARARGAPSTDTQYF. The CDR3 nucleotides are TGCAGTGCTAGAGCCCGGGGGGCCCCTAGCACAGATACGCAGTATTTT.

This chain connects TRBV20-1 to TRBJ2-7; TRBD1 aligns across 7 bases. The V gene's germline CDR1 is DFQATT and CDR2 SNEGSKA (reference sequence). The CDR3 is 15 residues long. The junction had 10 bases not matched to a gene; V was cut back by 3 bases and J by 2 bases. The CDR3 spells CSASPQGRSTYEQYF. Written as DNA, the CDR3 is TGCAGTGCTAGTCCACAGGGGCGATCCACCTACGAGCAGTACTTC.

V is TRBV9 and J is TRBJ2-1; TRBD2 is a possible D gene (6 bases). The end of the DNA aligns better with TRBJ2-7, so the J call may be wrong. Germline CDR1 SGDLS, CDR2 YYNGEE. The CDR3 covers 16 residues. The CDR3 bases are TGTGCCAGCAGCGTCGGAGGGACTTCCTCCTACAATGAGCAGTACTTC. Amino acids: CASSVGGTSSYNEQYF.

This clonotype was detected ten times or more. As DNA, the CDR3 is TGTGCCAGCAGCTTAGGAGGGGGGCGCACAGATACGCAGTATTTT. The encoded protein is CASSLGGGRTDTQYF. The chain links TRBV7-2 to TRBJ2-3; D could derive from TRBD1 or TRBD2 (6 bases each). The CDR3 runs 15 residues. The germline V gene encodes CDR1 SGHTA and CDR2 FQGNSA. V was pared by 1 base and J by 1 base, with 9 bases between.

A few counts support this clonotype. The CDR3 spells CSARLRLAGATDTQYF. CDR3 nucleotides: TGCAGTGCTAGATTGCGACTAGCGGGGGCGACAGATACGCAGTATTTT. This sequence joins TRBV20-1 and TRBJ2-3, with 12 bases identical to TRBD2. This CDR3 has 16 amino acids. Germline V gene sequence: CDR1 DFQATT, CDR2 SNEGSKA (reference sequence). V gave up 2 bases and J gave up 3 bases; unmatched junction bases: 6.

This clonotype showed up just once. The chain carries TRBV5-6 and TRBJ2-3, with 8 bases aligning to TRBD2. V trimming: 5 bases; J trimming: 0 bases; junction bases outside the gene matches: 8. The length of the CDR3 is 16 residues. Germline CDR1 is SGHDT and CDR2 is YYEEEE. The CDR3 reads CASSSVVAGSTDTQYF. The CDR3 region has the DNA TGTGCCAGCAGTTCCGTAGTAGCGGGAAGCACAGATACGCAGTATTTT. Together with reference TRBV5-6 and TRBJ2-3, the CDR3 gives the full variable domain: DAGVTQSPTHLIKTRGQQVTLRCSPKSGHDTVSWYQQALGQGPQFIFQYYEEEERQRGNFPDRFSGHQFPNYSSELNVNALLLGDSALYLCASSSVVAGSTDTQYFGPGTRLTVL.

J is TRBJ2-7 and V is TRBV21-1; no DNA check was done on the table's D call, TRBD1. TRBV21-1 is termed a pseudogene. This CDR3 is built from 15 residues. This CDR3 reads CASSFLAPPFYEQYF. The CDR3, as DNA: TGTGCCAGCAGTTTTCTAGCTCCCCCCTTTTACGAGCAGTACTTC.

The chain uses TRBV20-1 and TRBJ1-5; TRBD1 might be the D (5 bases). The CDR3 extends over 15 amino acids. CDR1 and CDR2 from the germline V gene are DFQATT and SNEGSKA (reference sequence). The V end was cut by 6 bases, the J end by 2 bases, with 17 bases between. The CDR3 sequence: CSAHSGGSGNQPQHF. The CDR3 DNA follows: TGCAGTGCCCACTCTGGGGGTTCTGGCAATCAGCCCCAGCATTTT.

This clonotype was recorded a few times. This chain connects TRBV4-2 to TRBJ1-2; possibly TRBD1 for D (6 bases). The V gene's germline CDR1 is LGHNA and CDR2 YNFKEQ. This CDR3 is 15 amino acids long. V was clipped by 2 bases and J by 2 bases, with 12 bases between them. DNA for the CDR3: TGTGCCAGCAGCCAACGGGGGGCTTACAACTATGGCTACACCTTC. Its protein is CASSQRGAYNYGYTF.

This clonotype was detected a few times. V and J are TRBV24-1 and TRBJ2-4; D ambiguous. The J call may not be correct, given that the DNA end is closer to TRBJ2-5. In germline, CDR1 is KGHDR, CDR2 SFDVKD. The CDR3 loop spans 11 amino acids. The CDR3 nucleotides read TGTGCCACCAGTGTTAGTGGGACCCAGTACTTC. Translation gives CATSVSGTQYF.

The chain recombines TRBV9 with TRBJ1-2, with a tentative D call TRBD1 (6 bases). The V gene's germline CDR1 is SGDLS and CDR2 YYNGEE. With 3 bases removed from V and 7 bases from J, the gap between germline ends came to 19 bases. This CDR3 is built from 15 residues. DNA of the CDR3: TGTGCCAGCAGCGCCAGGGGTAGGGAGAGAAGTGGCTACACCTTC. It is translated as CASSARGRERSGYTF.

The chain uses TRBV29-1 and TRBJ1-1; D unclear. Trimming removed 8 bases at V and 4 bases at J, with 14 bases between. This CDR3 has 12 amino acids. CDR1 is SQVTM and CDR2 is ANQGSEA in the germline V gene. CDR3 protein: CSIKKGGTEAFF. The CDR3 coding sequence is TGCAGCATAAAAAAGGGTGGCACTGAAGCTTTCTTT.

With respect to this clonotype: The CDR3 does not end in the conserved phenylalanine or tryptophan, so this is likely a read error. This chain links TRBV3-1 with TRBJ2-5, with D unclear. The CDR3 is 14 amino acids. CDR1 is LGHDT and CDR2 is YNNKEL in the germline V gene (reference sequence). The V and J ends lost 8 bases and 4 bases respectively, with 17 bases between them. CDR3: CASSPVPRVETQYC. Written as DNA, the CDR3 is TGTGCCAGCTCCCCAGTCCCTAGGGTAGAGACCCAGTACTGC.

The sample holds a few counts of this clonotype. The chain is built from TRBV20-1 and TRBJ1-2; no definite D call. This CDR3 region has 10 residues. V lost 3 bases, J lost 8 bases, and 7 bases lay in between. Germline-derived CDR1 and CDR2 are DFQATT and SNEGSKA (reference sequence). Written as DNA, the CDR3 is TGCAGTGCTAGCCTCCGAGGCTACACCTTC. It specifies CSASLRGYTF.

This clonotype occurred many times. This chain connects TRBV12-3 or TRBV12-4 to TRBJ1-2, with a tentative D call TRBD1 (5 bases). The CDR3 runs to 13 residues. V was shortened by 4 bases and J by 5 bases, with 11 bases between the two germline ends. CDR3 protein: CASSSGTLYGYTF. The CDR3 DNA sequence: TGTGCCAGCAGTTCCGGGACCCTTTATGGCTACACCTTC.